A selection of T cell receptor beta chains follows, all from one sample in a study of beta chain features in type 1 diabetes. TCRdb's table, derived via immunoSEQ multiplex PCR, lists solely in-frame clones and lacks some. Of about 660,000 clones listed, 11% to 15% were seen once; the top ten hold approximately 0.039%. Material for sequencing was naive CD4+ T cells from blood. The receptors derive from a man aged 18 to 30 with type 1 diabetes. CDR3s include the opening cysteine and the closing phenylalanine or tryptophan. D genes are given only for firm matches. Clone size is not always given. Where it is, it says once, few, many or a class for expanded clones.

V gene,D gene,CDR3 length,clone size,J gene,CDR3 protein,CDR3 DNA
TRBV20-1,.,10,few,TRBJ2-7,CSALRREQYF,TGCAGTGCCCTTAGACGGGAGCAGTACTTC
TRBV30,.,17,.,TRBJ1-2,CAWSAGLGSPTDYGYTF,TGTGCCTGGAGTGCGGGACTGGGGAGCCCAACCGACTATGGCTACACCTTC
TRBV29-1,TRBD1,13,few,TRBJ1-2,CSVELDRGMGYTF,TGCAGCGTTGAACTGGACAGGGGAATGGGCTACACCTTC
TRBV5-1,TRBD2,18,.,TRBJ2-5,CASSLAASGRPIQETQYF,TGCGCCAGCAGCTTGGCCGCTAGCGGTCGGCCTATCCAAGAGACCCAGTACTTC
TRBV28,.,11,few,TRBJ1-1,CASTANTEAFF,TGTGCCAGCACCGCGAACACTGAAGCTTTCTTT
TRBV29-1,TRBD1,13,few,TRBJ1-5,CSVGGQGGQPQHF,TGCAGCGTTGGGGGACAGGGAGGTCAGCCCCAGCATTTT
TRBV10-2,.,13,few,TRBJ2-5,CASRRTGEETQYF,TGCGCCAGCAGGAGGACTGGGGAAGAGACCCAGTACTTC
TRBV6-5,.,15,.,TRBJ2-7,CASSYGSGATYEQYF,TGTGCCAGCAGTTACGGGAGCGGAGCTACCTACGAGCAGTACTTC
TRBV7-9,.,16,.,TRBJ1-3,CASSLAASRAGNTIYF,TGTGCCAGCAGCTTAGCGGCGTCGAGGGCAGGAAACACCATATATTTT
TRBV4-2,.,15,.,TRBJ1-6,CASSRPDSYNSPLHF,TGTGCCAGCAGTCGTCCGGACTCCTATAATTCACCCCTCCACTTT
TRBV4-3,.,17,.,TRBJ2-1,CASSQGLPGHKGNEQFF,TGCGCCAGCAGCCAAGGGCTACCGGGACACAAAGGTAATGAGCAGTTCTTC
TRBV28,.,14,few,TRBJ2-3,CASSLGARGDTQYF,TGTGCCAGCAGTTTAGGCGCCCGAGGTGATACGCAGTATTTT
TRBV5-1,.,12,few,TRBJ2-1,CASSSSRDEQFF,TGCGCCAGCAGCTCCTCTAGAGATGAGCAGTTCTTC
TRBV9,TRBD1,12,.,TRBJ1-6,CASSTGVSPLHF,TGTGCCAGCTCCACAGGGGTTTCACCCCTCCACTTT
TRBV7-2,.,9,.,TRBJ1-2,CASTPGYTF,TGTGCCAGCACGCCGGGCTACACCTTC
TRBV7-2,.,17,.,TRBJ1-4,CASSPPTYRLAGEKLFF,TGTGCCAGCAGCCCGCCGACCTACAGGCTAGCCGGTGAAAAACTGTTTTTT
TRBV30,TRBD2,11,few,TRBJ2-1,CAWAFSGEQFF,TGTGCCTGGGCTTTTAGCGGGGAGCAGTTCTTC
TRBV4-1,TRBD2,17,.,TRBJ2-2,CASSRGLAGPQGGELFF,TGCGCCAGCAGCAGGGGACTAGCGGGGCCCCAGGGCGGGGAGCTGTTTTTT
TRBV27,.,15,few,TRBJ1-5,CASSFEGRSNQPQHF,TGTGCCAGCAGTTTCGAGGGCAGGAGCAATCAGCCCCAGCATTTT
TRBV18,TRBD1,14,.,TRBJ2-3,CASSTGQGTDTQYF,TGTGCCAGCTCTACGGGACAGGGCACAGATACGCAGTATTTT
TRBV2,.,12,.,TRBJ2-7,CASKRTDYEQYF,TGTGCCAGCAAAAGGACGGATTACGAGCAGTACTTC
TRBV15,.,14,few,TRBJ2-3,CATSRGLSGNTQYF,TGTGCCACCAGCAGAGGACTATCCGGAAATACGCAGTATTTT
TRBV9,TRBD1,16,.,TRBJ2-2,CASSVATGVSTGELFF,TGTGCCAGCAGCGTAGCTACAGGGGTGAGCACCGGGGAGCTGTTTTTT
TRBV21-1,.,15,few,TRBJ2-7,CASSAPQGLSYEQYF,TGTGCCAGCAGCGCGCCACAGGGGCTTTCCTACGAGCAGTACTTC
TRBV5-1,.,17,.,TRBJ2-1,CASSSPRDLLPGTEQFF,TGCGCCAGCAGCTCACCACGGGACCTTCTACCGGGAACTGAGCAGTTCTTC
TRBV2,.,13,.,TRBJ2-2,CASSEQSTGELFF,TGTGCCAGCAGTGAACAGTCCACCGGGGAGCTGTTTTTT
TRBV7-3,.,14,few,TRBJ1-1,CASSSSGVKTEAFF,TGTGCCAGCAGCTCATCAGGTGTCAAGACTGAAGCTTTCTTT
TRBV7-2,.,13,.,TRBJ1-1,CASSLRGNTEAFF,TGTGCCAGCAGCTTACGTGGGAACACTGAAGCTTTCTTT
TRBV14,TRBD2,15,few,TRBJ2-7,CASSHILAGTYEQYF,TGTGCCAGCAGCCACATACTAGCGGGAACCTACGAGCAGTACTTC
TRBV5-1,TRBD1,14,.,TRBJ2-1,CASSFGTGANEQFF,TGCGCCAGCAGCTTTGGGACAGGGGCCAATGAGCAGTTCTTC
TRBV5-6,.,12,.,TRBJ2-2,CASSLTAGELFF,TGTGCCAGCAGCTTAACCGCCGGGGAGCTGTTTTTT
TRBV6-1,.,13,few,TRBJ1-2,CASSPDGTYGYTF,TGTGCCAGCAGCCCCGACGGAACCTATGGCTACACCTTC
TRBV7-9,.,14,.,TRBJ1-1,CASSATASERGWIF,TGTGCCAGCAGCGCGACGGCTTCGGAAAGGGGGTGGATCTTT
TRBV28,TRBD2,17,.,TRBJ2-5,CASSPLPSSGGQETQYF,TGTGCCAGCAGTCCTCTTCCCTCTAGCGGGGGACAAGAGACCCAGTACTTC
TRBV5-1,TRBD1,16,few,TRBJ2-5,CASSLLGTGSGETQYF,TGCGCCAGCAGCTTACTAGGGACAGGGTCTGGCGAGACCCAGTACTTC
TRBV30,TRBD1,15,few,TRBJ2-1,CAWSPRTGVSNEQFF,TGTGCCTGGAGCCCCCGGACAGGGGTTTCCAATGAGCAGTTCTTC
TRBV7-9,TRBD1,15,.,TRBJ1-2,CASSYSGQGNYGYTF,TGTGCCAGCAGCTACTCGGGACAGGGGAACTATGGCTACACCTTC
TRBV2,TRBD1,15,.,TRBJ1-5,CASTTGAFSNQPQHF,TGTGCCAGCACGACAGGGGCGTTTAGCAATCAGCCCCAGCATTTT
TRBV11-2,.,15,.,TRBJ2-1,CASSMPTRPYNEQFF,TGTGCCAGCAGCATGCCGACTAGACCCTACAATGAGCAGTTCTTC
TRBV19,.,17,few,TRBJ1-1,CASNTGHRGKRNTEAFF,TGTGCCAGTAACACTGGACACCGGGGGAAGAGAAACACTGAAGCTTTCTTT
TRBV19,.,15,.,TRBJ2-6,CASSLRDARANVLTF,TGTGCCAGTAGCCTCCGGGACGCCAGGGCCAACGTCCTGACTTTC
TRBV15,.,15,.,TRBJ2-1,CATSRDEGGYNEQFF,TGTGCCACCAGCAGAGATGAGGGGGGCTACAATGAGCAGTTCTTC
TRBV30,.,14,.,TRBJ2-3,CAWRGAFFTDTQYF,TGTGCCTGGAGGGGGGCTTTCTTCACAGATACGCAGTATTTT
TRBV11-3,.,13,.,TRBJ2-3,CASSPKGGDTQYF,TGTGCCAGCAGCCCGAAAGGTGGTGATACGCAGTATTTT
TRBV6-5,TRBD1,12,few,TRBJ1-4,CARTGVGEKLFF,TGTGCCAGGACAGGGGTCGGCGAAAAACTGTTTTTT
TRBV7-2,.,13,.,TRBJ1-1,CASRLGPNTEAFF,TGTGCCAGCAGGCTGGGGCCGAACACTGAAGCTTTCTTT
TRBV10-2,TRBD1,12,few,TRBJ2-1,CASTRTGREQFF,TGCGCCAGCACTCGGACAGGGCGGGAGCAGTTCTTC
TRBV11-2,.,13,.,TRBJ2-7,CASSADIPLEQYF,TGTGCCAGCAGCGCGGACATCCCCCTCGAGCAGTACTTC
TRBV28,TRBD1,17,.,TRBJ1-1,CASRPPSGTGRDTEAFF,TGTGCCAGCAGGCCCCCCTCCGGGACAGGGAGGGACACTGAAGCTTTCTTT
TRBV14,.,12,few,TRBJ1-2,CASSGRWGGYTF,TGTGCCAGCAGCGGACGCTGGGGTGGCTACACCTTC
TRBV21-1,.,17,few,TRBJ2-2,CASSKARTGGNTGELFF,TGTGCCAGCAGCAAAGCTAGGACAGGGGGTAACACCGGGGAGCTGTTTTTT